The entry below describes one TCR beta chain. What it binds is unknown. These data come from a study of CXCR3-negative and CXCR3-positive naive CD8 T cells. Study details: Sequencing gave approximately 140 million TRB reads overall, about 1.5 +/- 0.3 million per library. Whole-study results and caveats: When CXCR3-positive naive cells were set against CXCR3-negative naive cells, the former had more hydrophobic TRB CDR3s. Memory CD8+ cells showed much lower diversity, while both naive subsets displayed comparably high diversity.

Preparation of TRB cDNA libraries relied on 5' RACE carrying UMI labels. From its re-call of the 5' RACE reads, TCRdb lists each CDR3 protein once, without DNA. This repertoire includes roughly 61,000 distinct CDR3 sequences. Germline V gene data show CDR1 as LGHNA and CDR2 as YSLEER. This CDR3 is built from 18 residues. The V call is TRBV4-3, the J call TRBJ2-1; absent DNA, TCRdb's TRBD1 call cannot be checked. The receptor's source is a human donor in good health. Some clones in this sample may be carry-over from other donors' samples. The sample taken for sequencing was naive CXCR3+ CD8+ T cells from blood. Documented subset: CD45RO-CCR7+CD27+CD95- naive CD8+ T cells expressing CXCR3 (TNR3+). This chain's CDR3 is CASSQVGTGLISYNEQFF.